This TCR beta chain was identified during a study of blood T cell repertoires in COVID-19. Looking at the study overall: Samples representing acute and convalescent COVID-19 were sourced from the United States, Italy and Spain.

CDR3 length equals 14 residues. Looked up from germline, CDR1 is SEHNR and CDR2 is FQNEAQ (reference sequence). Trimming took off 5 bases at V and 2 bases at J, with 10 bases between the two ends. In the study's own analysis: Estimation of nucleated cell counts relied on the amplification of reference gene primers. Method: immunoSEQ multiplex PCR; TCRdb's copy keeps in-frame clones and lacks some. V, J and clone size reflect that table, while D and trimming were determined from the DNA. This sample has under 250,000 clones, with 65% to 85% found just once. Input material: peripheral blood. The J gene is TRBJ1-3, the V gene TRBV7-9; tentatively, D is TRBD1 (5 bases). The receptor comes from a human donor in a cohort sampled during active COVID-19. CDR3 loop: CASSRQSAGNTIYF. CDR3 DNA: TGTGCCAGCAGCAGACAGTCCGCTGGAAACACCATATATTTT.